This T cell receptor (beta chain) stems from a study of human T cells and chemical hapten exposure. Study information: DPC (0.01%) was patch tested on the upper back and read at 6 days.

TCRdb recomputed calls from the RACE reads with MiXCR, one row per CDR3 protein. The data contain fewer than 80,000 distinct CDR3 sequences, about 11% of them seen just once; the ten biggest clones take up approximately 2%. The time point: patch test 3, about 24 weeks after DPC sensitization. This sample's treatment: therapeutic diphenylcyclopropenone sensitization with weekly scalp DPC. This clonotype was recorded at least ten times. CDR1 and CDR2 (germline): SGHNT, YYREEE (reference sequence). The length of the CDR3 is 14 residues. Trimming took 0 bases from V and 5 from J, leaving 11 bases between them.

Sequenced material: whole blood, taken in connection with sensitization to the hapten diphenylcyclopropenone (DPC). J is TRBJ2-5 and V is TRBV5-4; the D gene is possibly TRBD1 (5 bases). The source of this sequence is a woman aged 30 to 39 with alopecia areata. Some clones in this sample may be carry-over from other donors' samples. In nucleotides, the CDR3 is TGTGCCAGCAGCTTGGAGCCAGGGAAGGAGACCCAGTACTTC. This gives the protein CASSLEPGKETQYF.